One sample yielded the 7 T cell receptor beta chains listed below, sequenced in a study of T cells in localized non-small cell lung cancer. TCRdb's table, derived via immunoSEQ multiplex PCR, lists solely in-frame clones and lacks some. The sample includes under 55,000 clones, about 78% of them seen just once. Specimen: PBMCs, collected before any cancer treatment. The receptor source for this set is a woman aged 35 to 70 with stage II lung adenocarcinoma.

The chain couples TRBV5-4 to TRBJ1-1; 7 bases align to TRBD1. The CDR3 consists of 15 residues. V lost 2 bases and J lost 3; bases outside the gene matches: 7. CDR1 and CDR2 from the germline V gene are SGHNT and YYREEE (reference sequence). The CDR3 nucleotides are TGTGCCAGCAGCTTAGTGGGCCAGGGGGACACTGAAGCTTTCTTT. Protein product: CASSLVGQGDTEAFF. The whole variable domain, filled in from reference TRBV5-4 and TRBJ1-1, reads ETGVTQSPTHLIKTRGQQVTLRCSSQSGHNTVSWYQQALGQGPQFIFQYYREEENGRGNFPPRFSGLQFPNYSSELNVNALELDDSALYLCASSLVGQGDTEAFFGQGTRLTVV.

The chain couples TRBV5-5 to TRBJ1-1, with 8 bases matching TRBD1. The CDR3 is 16 amino acids. The germline gives CDR1 SGHKS, CDR2 YYEKEE (reference sequence). The V gene end was trimmed by 2 bases and the J gene end by 1 base; junction bases not matched to a gene: 7. The CDR3 protein is CASSFVQGASNTEAFF. CDR3 bases: TGTGCCAGCAGCTTCGTGCAGGGGGCGTCGAACACTGAAGCTTTCTTT.

As for this clone: A much larger clone differs by one base, so this may be a read error. Other nucleotide sequences from this sample produce the same CDR3. V usage is TRBV6-6 and J usage is TRBJ2-7; no firm D call. Germline-derived CDR1 and CDR2 are MNHNY and SVGAGI (reference sequence). The V end lost 2 bases, the J end lost 5 bases, and 7 bases lay between the germline ends. The CDR3 spans 12 residues. CDR3 nucleotide sequence: TGTGCCAGCAGTTACGTAAAGGACGAGCAGTACTTC. Amino acid sequence: CASSYVKDEQYF.

The J gene is TRBJ2-7, the V gene TRBV7-9; TRBD1 is a possible D gene (6 bases). Trimming stripped 3 bases from V and 0 bases from J, with 9 bases between. CDR1 is SEHNR, CDR2 FQNEAQ, per germline (reference sequence). CDR3 size: 14 residues. CDR3 DNA: TGTGCCAGCAGCTTCGGACAGAGCTCCTACGAGCAGTACTTC. Amino acids: CASSFGQSSYEQYF.

This chain connects TRBV9 to TRBJ2-1; 10 bases line up with TRBD2. The trim removed 3 bases at V and 9 bases at J, leaving 9 bases unmatched. Germline CDR1 SGDLS, CDR2 YYNGEE. The CDR3 runs to 15 residues. The CDR3: CASSALAGSWGEQFF. The CDR3 DNA follows: TGTGCCAGCAGCGCACTAGCGGGGTCTTGGGGTGAGCAGTTCTTC.

There are a few counts of this clone. The chain carries TRBV30 and TRBJ2-1; no clear D gene. CDR3 length: 11 amino acids. The germline V gene encodes CDR1 GTSNPN and CDR2 SVGIG (reference sequence). The ends were cut back, 1 base at V and 12 bases at J, with 10 bases in the middle. This chain's CDR3 is CAWSGTMTQFF. The CDR3 bases are TGTGCCTGGAGTGGCACAATGACGCAGTTCTTC.

The V call is TRBV19, the J call TRBJ2-2, with TRBD2 matching 9 bases. Germline values: CDR1 LNHDA, CDR2 SQIVND (reference sequence). The ends lost 1 base at V and 5 bases at J; junction bases unmatched: 2. The CDR3 runs to 15 residues. The DNA for the CDR3 is TGTGCCAGTAGTATAGGAGCGGGGGGAACCGGGGAGCTGTTTTTT. Encoded protein: CASSIGAGGTGELFF.